A few counts support the clone carrying this T cell receptor beta chain. The antigen remains undetermined. The data originate from a study of shared clonotypes between healthy human individuals. On the study more broadly: Used for every donor were three CD4 naive, three CD4 memory, two CD8 naive and one CD8 memory plate. Overall study results and limits: Clonotype sharing among donors was expected to depend on sequencing depth. The sharing of 5% to 6.5% of naive CD4 clonotypes was seen across a handful of donors.

Assay: immunoSEQ multiplex PCR; the TCRdb copy retains only in-frame clones and omits some. The sample records about 710,000 clones, approximately 72% being singletons. Unmatched junction bases numbered 5, after V lost 4 bases and J lost 3 bases. This CDR3 contains 14 residues. The V gene's germline CDR1 is SGHRS and CDR2 YFSETQ. Study donors comprised healthy, HIV-negative adults devoid of recent acute infection or vaccination. The rearrangement joins TRBV5-1 to TRBJ2-3; 7 bases agree with TRBD1. Sequences were obtained from memory CD4+ T cells sorted from blood. The subset was: CD45RA-negative fraction. The clonotype originates from a woman in her 30s in good health. The CDR3 sequence is CASSMGQLTDTQYF. The DNA of the CDR3 is TGCGCCAGCAGCATGGGACAGCTTACAGATACGCAGTATTTT.